This T cell receptor beta chain was captured by sequencing in a study of T-cell memory formation after mild COVID-19. Overall study results and limits: Specificity for SARS-CoV-2 was not confirmed among the second-wave clones peaking on day 37.

CDR1 is SGHDT, CDR2 YYEEEE, per germline. Trimming stripped 7 bases from V and 6 bases from J, with 18 bases between. The CDR3 loop spans 14 amino acids. The table lists this clonotype with a few counts. The antigen is not known. TCRdb reanalysed the 5' RACE reads using MiXCR and keeps one entry per CDR3 protein. The data contain 200,000 to 250,000 distinct CDR3 sequences, roughly 9.4% of them singletons. The chain carries TRBV5-6 and TRBJ2-3, with D maybe TRBD1 (6 bases). The source is a man younger than 35 who had mild COVID-19 (a few samples of this study predate the infection). Cell type and time point are not known. Input material: PBMCs or a T cell subset sorted from them (not recorded which). The CDR3, as DNA: TGTGCCAGCTATCCACAGGGTCATTTGGATACGCAGTATTTT. Amino acid sequence: CASYPQGHLDTQYF.